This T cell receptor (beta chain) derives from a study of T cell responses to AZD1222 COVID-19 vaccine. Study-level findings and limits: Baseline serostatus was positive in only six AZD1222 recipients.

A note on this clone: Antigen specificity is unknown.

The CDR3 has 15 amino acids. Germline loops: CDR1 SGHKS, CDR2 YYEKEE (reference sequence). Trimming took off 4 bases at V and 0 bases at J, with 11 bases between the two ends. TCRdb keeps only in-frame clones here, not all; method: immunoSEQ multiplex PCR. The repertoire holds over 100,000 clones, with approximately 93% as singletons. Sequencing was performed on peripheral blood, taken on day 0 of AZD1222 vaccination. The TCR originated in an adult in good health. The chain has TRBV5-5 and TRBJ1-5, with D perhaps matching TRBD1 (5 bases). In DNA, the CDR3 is TGTGCCAGCAGCCCGCTTGGGGGTAGCAATCAGCCCCAGCATTTT. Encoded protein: CASSPLGGSNQPQHF.